This T cell receptor beta chain was sequenced in a study of shared clonotypes between healthy human individuals. Sequencing was performed with immunoSEQ multiplex PCR; in TCRdb, only in-frame clones are kept and a portion is missing. The sample has hundreds of thousands of clones, about two thirds seen once; the top ten hold roughly 1.8%. Sequencing was carried out using memory CD4+ T cells sorted from blood. Subset meaning: CD45RA-negative fraction. The receptor comes from a woman aged 25-40 years in good health.

The CDR3 is CASSRTGGLGEAFF. CDR3 DNA: TGCGCCAGCAGCCGGACGGGGGGGCTCGGTGAAGCTTTCTTT. This chain connects TRBV5-1 to TRBJ1-1, with D maybe TRBD1 (6 bases). In germline, CDR1 is SGHRS, CDR2 YFSETQ. The CDR3 length is 14 residues. V was pared by 4 bases and J by 7 bases, with 17 bases between.